This T cell receptor beta chain originates from a study of control samples from healthy donors and cancer patients. Germline lookup yields CDR1 SGHTA and CDR2 FQGNSA. V dropped 3 bases and J dropped 3; count of bases not matched to a gene: 4. CDR3 length: 15 amino acids. Sequenced by immunoSEQ multiplex PCR; TCRdb stores in-frame clones only, minus some. There are 120,000 or so clones in the sample; under 95% occur only once, and 1.7% lies in the top ten. Sequenced input: PBMCs. J is TRBJ2-5 and V is TRBV7-2, with 10 bases identical to TRBD1. The TCR comes from a man aged 50-59 years with head and neck cancer. The DNA for the CDR3 is TGTGCCAGCAGCTTGGGACAGGGGCTTAAAGAGACCCAGTACTTC. Translating it yields CASSLGQGLKETQYF.